Listed here are 13 T cell receptor beta chains from one sample, sequenced in a study of blood T cell repertoires in COVID-19. Some clones are missing from TCRdb's copy, which holds only in-frame ones; the method was immunoSEQ multiplex PCR. The sample gives over 100,000 clones, around 81% of which show up once; almost 4.5% is in the top ten. The sample taken for sequencing was peripheral blood. The receptors were gathered from a human donor in a cohort sampled during active or convalescent COVID-19.

This chain uses TRBV25-1 with TRBJ2-5; tentatively, D is TRBD1 (6 bases). The CDR3 is made up of 12 amino acids. Germline assignment: CDR1 MGHDK and CDR2 SYGVNS. The V end lost 5 bases, the J end lost 7 bases, and 11 bases lay between the germline ends. For the CDR3, the DNA is TGTGCCAGCAGTAGGGGGATAGGGACCCAGTACTTC. Protein: CASSRGIGTQYF.

The rearrangement uses TRBV19 and TRBJ2-7; tentatively, D is TRBD1 (6 bases). The CDR3 is 15 residues long. Germline V gene data show CDR1 as LNHDA and CDR2 as SQIVND (reference sequence). Deletions cut 1 base from V and 3 bases from J, with 13 bases between. CDR3 DNA sequence: TGTGCCAGTAGTATAGGGCAGGGGAATGGCTACGAGCAGTACTTC. This codes for CASSIGQGNGYEQYF.

This clone has just a few counts. The chain employs TRBV5-1 and TRBJ1-6; tentatively, D is TRBD1 (6 bases). The CDR3 length is 15 residues. Trimming cost V 7 bases and J 10 bases, with 21 bases left between them. CDR1 SGHRS and CDR2 YFSETQ come from the germline V gene. Here the CDR3 DNA reads TGCGCCAGCGGAGCTACAGGGTCGAGGAGCTCACCCCTCCACTTT. Its protein is CASGATGSRSSPLHF.

V gene TRBV28 combines with J gene TRBJ2-7; D not resolved. The germline V and J ends were trimmed by 6 bases and 9 bases, with 15 bases remaining between them. This CDR3 spans 12 amino acids. Germline CDR1 and CDR2: MDHEN and SYDVKM. The CDR3 sequence: CASSLGYFGQYF. DNA of the CDR3: TGTGCCAGCAGCCTCGGGTATTTCGGGCAGTACTTC.

The gene calls are TRBV5-1 and TRBJ2-1; 11 bases map to TRBD2. Germline trimming cut 1 base from V and 9 bases from J; bases unmatched to any gene: 9. Germline lookup yields CDR1 SGHRS and CDR2 YFSETQ. There are 16 residues in the CDR3. Written as DNA, the CDR3 is TGCGCCAGCAGCTTGACAATCTTGGGACTAGCGGCTGAGCAGTTCTTC. The encoded protein is CASSLTILGLAAEQFF.

The rearrangement uses TRBV7-2 and TRBJ2-7, with D maybe TRBD2 (7 bases). V was pared by 5 bases and J by 3 bases, with 14 bases between. Germline values: CDR1 SGHTA, CDR2 FQGNSA. The CDR3 extends over 14 amino acids. The CDR3 DNA reads as TGTGCCAGCAGCCTAAGTAGGGGGGGCTACGAGCAGTACTTC. Protein sequence: CASSLSRGGYEQYF.

The chain links TRBV6-2 or TRBV6-3 to TRBJ1-2; TRBD1 agrees at 8 bases. The germline V gene encodes CDR1 MNHEY and CDR2 SVGEGT. CDR3 length equals 17 residues. The ends lost 6 bases at V and 4 bases at J; junction bases unmatched: 16. The CDR3 DNA is TGTGCCAGCAGCCCACGCCTTCCGGGACAGGCAGTCTATGGCTACACCTTC. It is translated as CASSPRLPGQAVYGYTF.

This chain connects TRBV10-2 to TRBJ2-7; a possible D gene is TRBD1 (5 bases). Germline CDR1 is WSHSY and CDR2 is SAAADI. The CDR3 covers 14 residues. Deletions cut 6 bases from V and 3 bases from J, with 15 bases between. CDR3 bases: TGCGCCAGCAGAGGCAGGGTGTGGGACTACGAGCAGTACTTC. Translated: CASRGRVWDYEQYF.

J is TRBJ1-3 and V is TRBV19; TRBD1 matches 8 bases. The CDR3 is 16 residues long. Germline trimming cut 5 bases from V and 1 base from J; bases unmatched to any gene: 7. CDR1 and CDR2 (germline): LNHDA, SQIVND (reference sequence). Here the CDR3 DNA reads TGTGCCAGTAGTCGGCTTGGGACAGGATCTGGAAACACCATATATTTT. Protein product: CASSRLGTGSGNTIYF.

The V call is TRBV29-1, the J call TRBJ2-3, with a weak D call TRBD2 (5 bases). The CDR3 covers 14 residues. CDR1 is SQVTM, CDR2 ANQGSEA, per germline. V lost 4 bases and J 0 bases, leaving 11 bases between the germline ends. The DNA for the CDR3 is TGCAGCGTTGGTATGGGCGGGAGCACAGATACGCAGTATTTT. Its protein is CSVGMGGSTDTQYF.

The chain employs TRBV9 and TRBJ2-2, with 14 nucleotides matching TRBD2. The germline CDR1 and CDR2 sequences are SGDLS and YYNGEE. The CDR3 is made up of 17 amino acids. V shed 2 bases and J 1 base; nucleotides not matched to a gene: 1. The DNA for the CDR3 is TGTGCCAGCAGCGTCGGGACTAGCGGGAGGAACACCGGGGAGCTGTTTTTT. Protein product: CASSVGTSGRNTGELFF. The complete variable domain, with remaining parts taken from reference TRBV9 and TRBJ2-2, reads DSGVTQTPKHLITATGQRVTLRCSPRSGDLSVYWYQQSLDQGLQFLIQYYNGEERAKGNILERFSAQQFPDLHSELNLSSLELGDSALYFCASSVGTSGRNTGELFFGEGSRLTVL.

The chain combines TRBV7-2 with TRBJ1-3; D is possibly TRBD1 (5 bases). V was shortened by 1 base and J by 9 bases, with 10 bases between the two germline ends. This CDR3 has 13 residues. Looked up from germline, CDR1 is SGHTA and CDR2 is FQGNSA. DNA of the CDR3: TGTGCCAGCAGCTTAGAGATCGGGGGCACCATATATTTT. Translated: CASSLEIGGTIYF.

The V call is TRBV2, the J call TRBJ1-1; D unresolved. Germline assignment: CDR1 SNHLY and CDR2 FYNNEI. V lost 7 bases, J lost 0 bases, and 9 bases lay in between. The CDR3 covers 13 residues. CDR3 nucleotides: TGTGCCAGCACCGACACCTTGAACACTGAAGCTTTCTTT. Protein sequence: CASTDTLNTEAFF.